This T cell receptor (beta chain) derives from a study of T cells in tuberculosis. TCRdb's table, derived via immunoSEQ multiplex PCR, lists solely in-frame clones and lacks some. Found here are about 20,000 clones, approximately 92% of them singletons; the top ten hold approximately 14%. CDR3 size: 13 residues. Per germline, CDR1 LNHDA and CDR2 SQIVND (reference sequence). The V gene lost 1 base and the J gene lost 7 bases, with 11 bases spanning the gap. Only one count was recorded for this clone. This chain uses TRBV19 with TRBJ2-7; unclear D gene. Material: PBMCs. This sequence was found in a donor between 10 and 35 years old with latent tuberculosis or without tuberculosis infection. The CDR3 here is CASSIAAGQEQYF. The CDR3 nucleotides read TGTGCCAGTAGTATAGCAGCAGGTCAAGAGCAGTACTTC.